The T cell receptor (beta chain) under discussion was sequenced for a study of technical replicates of blood from a handful of donors. Generated by immunoSEQ multiplex PCR, the TCRdb table keeps only in-frame clones and is missing some. The repertoire holds tens of thousands of clones, with 92% as singletons. Looked up from germline, CDR1 is SGHTS and CDR2 is YDEGEE. V was pared by 5 bases and J by 7 bases, with 12 bases of the junction left unmatched. The CDR3 length is 15 residues. This rearrangement joins TRBV5-8 to TRBJ2-7; 10 bases are a match to TRBD1. This sequence was found in a human donor in good health. Some clones in this sample may be carry-over from other donors' samples. Sequenced input: PBMCs. In DNA form, the CDR3 reads TGTGCCAGCAGGTTCGGAGGGACAGGGGAAAGGGAGCAGTACTTC. Protein product: CASRFGGTGEREQYF.